This T cell receptor (beta chain) was identified during a study of CD8 T cells in Susac syndrome. About the study: Clinically active disease was present in six of the sequenced Susac syndrome patients. Roughly eight of these patients were in remission.

Reverse transcription of roughly 0.5 to 1 ug RNA used random hexamers. MiXCR, run by TCRdb on the immunoSEQ multiplex PCR reads, gives a single entry per CDR3 protein. Altogether 75,000 or so distinct CDR3 sequences are present, 94% being singletons, with the ten largest covering about 0.99%. TEMRA cells were FACS-enriched, while CD8+ and CD4+ T cells were negatively isolated. Germline loops: CDR1 SGHVS, CDR2 FNYEAQ. The V end was cut by 5 bases, the J end by 5 bases, with 13 bases between. This CDR3 is 14 amino acids long. The chain uses TRBV7-6 and TRBJ1-5; the D is unclear. The source is a human donor with Susac syndrome. Sequences were obtained from CD8+ T cells from PBMCs. CDR3 amino acids: CASSRSGGDQPQHF. DNA for the CDR3: TGTGCCAGCAGCCGAAGTGGAGGCGATCAGCCCCAGCATTTT.